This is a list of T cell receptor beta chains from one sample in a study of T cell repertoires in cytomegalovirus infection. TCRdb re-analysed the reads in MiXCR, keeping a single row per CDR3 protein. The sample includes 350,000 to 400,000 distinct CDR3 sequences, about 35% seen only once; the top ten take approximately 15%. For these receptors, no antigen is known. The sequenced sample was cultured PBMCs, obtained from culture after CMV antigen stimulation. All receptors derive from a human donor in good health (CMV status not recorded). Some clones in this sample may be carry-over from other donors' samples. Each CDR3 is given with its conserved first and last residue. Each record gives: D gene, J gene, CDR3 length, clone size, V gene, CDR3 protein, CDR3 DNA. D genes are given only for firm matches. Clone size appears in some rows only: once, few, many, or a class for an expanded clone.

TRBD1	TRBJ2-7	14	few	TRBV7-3	CASSLGTGVSEQYF	TGTGCCAGCAGCTTAGGGACAGGGGTTTCCGAGCAGTACTTC
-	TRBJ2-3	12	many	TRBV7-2	CASRQGADTQYF	TGTGCCAGCAGACAAGGAGCAGATACGCAGTATTTT
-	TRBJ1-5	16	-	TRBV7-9	CASSAAWGRGNQPQHF	TGTGCCAGTTCTGCTGCTTGGGGGCGAGGCAATCAGCCCCAGCATTTT
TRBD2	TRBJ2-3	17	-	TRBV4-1	CASSQDSLAGSKDTQYF	TGCGCCAGCAGCCAAGATTCACTAGCGGGATCCAAGGATACGCAGTATTTT
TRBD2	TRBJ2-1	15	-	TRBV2	CASSGLAGSYNEQFF	TGTGCCAGCAGTGGACTAGCGGGCTCCTACAATGAGCAGTTCTTC
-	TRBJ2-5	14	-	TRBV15	CATSTAGLEETQYF	TGTGCCACCAGCACCGCAGGGTTGGAAGAGACCCAGTACTTC
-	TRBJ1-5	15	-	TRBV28	CASSPPLRLNQPQHF	TGTGCCAGCAGTCCACCCCTGAGACTCAATCAGCCCCAGCATTTT
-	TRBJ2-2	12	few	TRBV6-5	CASSYSTGELFF	TGTGCCAGCAGTTACTCCACCGGGGAGCTGTTTTTT
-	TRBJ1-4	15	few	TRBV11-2	CASSLNPGGNEKLFF	TGTGCCAGCAGCTTAAATCCAGGAGGCAATGAAAAACTGTTTTTT
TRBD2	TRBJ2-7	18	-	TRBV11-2	CASSLLAQASGFSYEQYF	TGTGCCAGCAGCCTCTTAGCCCAAGCTAGCGGGTTCTCCTACGAGCAGTACTTC
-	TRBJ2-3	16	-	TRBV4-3	CASSQVGGSNSDTQYF	TGCGCCAGCAGCCAAGTTGGTGGGTCTAATTCAGATACGCAGTATTTT